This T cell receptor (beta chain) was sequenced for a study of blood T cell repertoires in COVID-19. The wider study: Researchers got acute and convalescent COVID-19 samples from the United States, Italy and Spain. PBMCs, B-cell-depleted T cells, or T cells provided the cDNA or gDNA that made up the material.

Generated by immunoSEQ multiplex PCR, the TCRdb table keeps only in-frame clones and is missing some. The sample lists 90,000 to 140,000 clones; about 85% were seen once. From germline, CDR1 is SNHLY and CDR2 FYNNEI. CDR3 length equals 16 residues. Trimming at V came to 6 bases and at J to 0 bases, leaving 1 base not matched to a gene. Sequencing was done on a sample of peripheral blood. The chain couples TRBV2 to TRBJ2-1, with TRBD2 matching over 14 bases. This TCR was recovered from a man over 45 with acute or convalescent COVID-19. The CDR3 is CASRGTSGSSYNEQFF. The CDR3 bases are TGTGCCAGCAGGGGGACTAGCGGGAGCTCCTACAATGAGCAGTTCTTC.